These 22 T cell receptor beta chains originate from one sample sequenced in a study of CD8+ T cells in alopecia areata (dated by TCRdb to the late 2010s). The sample's time point label, in plain terms: baseline before oral tofacitinib. The method was the immunoSEQ multiplex PCR assay. For TCR sequencing, RNA was extracted from every sample and reverse transcribed into cDNA to serve as template. Drawn from immuneACCESS, this table holds only the in-frame rearrangements with V and J called that TCRdb kept. Clones are partly lost; checked studies trace under half to an unresolved V gene and leave the rest unexplained. A total of 150,000 to 160,000 clones appear in this sample, 40% to 65% of them only once. Roughly 21% of the sample comes from the top ten. This material consisted of CD8+ T cells sorted from blood, taken at week 0. The receptors were gathered from a human donor with alopecia areata.

The chain carries TRBV2 and TRBJ2-5; 12 bases fit TRBD2. The V and J ends lost 3 bases and 4 bases, in that order; junction bases with no gene match: 9. In germline, CDR1 is SNHLY, CDR2 FYNNEI. This CDR3 has 17 amino acids. DNA for the CDR3: TGTGCCAGCAGTGACCGGTCTAGCGGGGGGGCCCGAGAGACCCAGTACTTC. This sequence encodes CASSDRSSGGARETQYF.

This chain joins TRBV10-2 and TRBJ2-2; 9 bases map to TRBD2. V shed 10 bases and J 6 bases; nucleotides not matched to a gene: 15. Germline V gene data show CDR1 as WSHSY and CDR2 as SAAADI. The CDR3 is 16 amino acids. The CDR3 DNA is TGCGCCACTCCGAATGAGCGGGGGGAGGAGTCCGGGGAGCTGTTTTTT. As protein: CATPNERGEESGELFF.

The chain employs TRBV15 and TRBJ2-7; TRBD1 aligns across 12 bases. The CDR3 covers 18 residues. Losses at the gene ends were 5 bases for V and 3 bases for J; bases not matched to a gene: 14. Germline V gene sequence: CDR1 LNHNV, CDR2 YYDKDF (reference sequence). The CDR3, as DNA: TGTGCCACCAGCCCTGAAGGGACAGGGGGCTACAAGGACTACGAGCAGTACTTC. It encodes CATSPEGTGGYKDYEQYF.

The V and J genes are TRBV19 and TRBJ1-2, with TRBD1 matching 10 bases. Germline V gives CDR1 LNHDA, CDR2 SQIVND (reference sequence). The length of the CDR3 is 13 residues. The V gene end was trimmed by 6 bases and the J gene end by 7 bases; junction bases not matched to a gene: 5. The CDR3 DNA is TGTGCCAGTAGCTCGGGACAGGGGAGTGGCTACACCTTC. It yields the protein CASSSGQGSGYTF.

This clone was observed a few times. The CDR3 reads CAWSGGDFTYEQYF. The CDR3 bases are TGTGCCTGGAGTGGGGGTGACTTCACCTACGAGCAGTACTTC. The chain couples TRBV30 to TRBJ2-7; no clear D gene. CDR3 length: 14 residues. The germline CDR1 and CDR2 sequences are GTSNPN and SVGIG (reference sequence). The ends were cut back, 1 base at V and 2 bases at J, with 12 bases in the middle.

This clone was seen a handful of times. This chain uses TRBV12-5 with TRBJ2-1, with 9 bases identical to TRBD2. This CDR3 is 14 amino acids long. CDR1 LGHNT and CDR2 FRNRAP come from the germline V gene. V lost 2 bases and J lost 7; bases outside the gene matches: 3. CDR3 sequence reads: CASGLTLAGNEQFF. The CDR3 DNA follows: TGTGCTAGTGGTTTGACGCTAGCGGGGAATGAGCAGTTCTTC. Full variable domain (outside the CDR3, taken from reference TRBV12-5 and TRBJ2-1): DARVTQTPRHKVTEMGQEVTMRCQPILGHNTVFWYRQTMMQGLELLAYFRNRAPLDDSGMPKDRFSAEMPDATLATLKIQPSEPRDSAVYFCASGLTLAGNEQFFGPGTRLTVL.

The genes are TRBV29-1 and TRBJ1-2, with a possible D match to TRBD1 (6 bases). Germline CDR1 is SQVTM and CDR2 is ANQGSEA. Deletions cut 6 bases from V and 2 bases from J, with 19 bases between. This CDR3 region has 15 residues. This CDR3 reads CSVLNYRESNYGYTF. CDR3 coding DNA: TGCAGCGTCCTGAACTACAGGGAATCCAACTATGGCTACACCTTC.

This clone was picked up many times. CDR3 DNA: TGTGCCAGCAGCTTATGGGACAGGGAGACTGAAGCTTTCTTT. Its translation is CASSLWDRETEAFF. The chain recombines TRBV7-2 with TRBJ1-1, with 9 nucleotides matching TRBD1. Trimming took 2 bases from V and 5 from J; bases not matched to a gene: 3. This CDR3 contains 14 residues. Germline V gene data show CDR1 as SGHTA and CDR2 as FQGNSA.

The V call is TRBV4-3, the J call TRBJ2-3, with TRBD1 matching over 9 bases. Germline loops: CDR1 LGHNA, CDR2 YSLEER. The CDR3 runs 15 residues. With 4 bases clipped from V and 4 bases from J, the junction kept 6 bases outside the gene matches. The CDR3 reads CASSLRDRVADTQYF. The CDR3, as DNA: TGCGCCAGCAGCCTAAGGGACAGGGTGGCAGATACGCAGTATTTT.

The rearrangement joins TRBV5-6 to TRBJ2-5; D uncertain. The ends were cut back, 4 bases at V and 3 bases at J, with 16 bases in the middle. Germline V CDR1 and CDR2: SGHDT, YYEEEE. CDR3 length equals 15 residues. The CDR3 sequence is CASSLGPNSKETQYF. CDR3 nucleotides: TGTGCCAGCAGCCTCGGACCTAACTCCAAAGAGACCCAGTACTTC.

The chain has TRBV7-9 and TRBJ2-7; possible D gene TRBD1, 5 bases. Germline CDR1 SEHNR, CDR2 FQNEAQ (reference sequence). V was shortened by 8 bases and J by 4 bases, with 12 bases between the two germline ends. This CDR3 has 12 residues. The CDR3 DNA reads as TGTGCCAGCGGAAACCAGGGTTACGAGCAGTACTTC. Translation: CASGNQGYEQYF. Full variable domain (outside the CDR3, taken from reference TRBV7-9 and TRBJ2-7): DTGVSQNPRHKITKRGQNVTFRCDPISEHNRLYWYRQTLGQGPEFLTYFQNEAQLEKSRLLSDRFSAERPKGSFSTLEIQRTEQGDSAMYLCASGNQGYEQYFGPGTRLTVT.

V is TRBV4-1 and J is TRBJ1-2; D remains ambiguous. Trimming cost V 1 base and J 3 bases, with 9 bases left between them. Germline CDR1 reads MGHRA; CDR2 reads YSYEKL. This CDR3 is 14 amino acids long. CDR3 protein: CASSQVITDYGYTF. CDR3 coding DNA: TGCGCCAGCAGCCAAGTGATTACGGACTATGGCTACACCTTC.

The V and J genes are TRBV15 and TRBJ1-1; weak D call: TRBD1 (5 bases). The V gene lost 5 bases and the J gene lost 6 bases, with 10 bases spanning the gap. Germline V lookup: CDR1 LNHNV, CDR2 YYDKDF (reference sequence). This CDR3 has 12 amino acids. This CDR3 reads CATSAGGAEAFF. The CDR3 DNA sequence: TGTGCCACCAGCGCCGGGGGGGCTGAAGCTTTCTTT. Full variable domain (rest looked up from reference TRBV15 and TRBJ1-1): DAMVIQNPRYQVTQFGKPVTLSCSQTLNHNVMYWYQQKSSQAPKLLFHYYDKDFNNEADTPDNFQSRRPNTSFCFLDIRSPGLGDTAMYLCATSAGGAEAFFGQGTRLTVV.

This sequence joins TRBV5-6 and TRBJ2-7; 7 bases are a match to TRBD1. Germline V gene data show CDR1 as SGHDT and CDR2 as YYEEEE. The CDR3 consists of 13 residues. Trimming at V came to 2 bases and at J to 2 bases, leaving 1 base not matched to a gene. The CDR3 protein is CASSFQGAYEQYF. The CDR3 coding sequence is TGTGCCAGCAGCTTTCAGGGGGCCTACGAGCAGTACTTC.

This chain uses TRBV10-3 with TRBJ2-6; the D is unclear. The CDR3 covers 18 residues. The V gene lost 6 bases and the J gene lost 0 bases, with 18 bases spanning the gap. The germline gives CDR1 ENHRY, CDR2 SYGVKD. CDR3 sequence: CAISWTDLNSSGANVLTF. Written as DNA, the CDR3 is TGTGCCATCAGCTGGACGGATCTCAACAGCTCTGGGGCCAACGTCCTGACTTTC.

V gene TRBV14 combines with J gene TRBJ1-1; 7 positions match TRBD1. The V and J ends lost 4 bases and 8 bases, in that order; junction bases with no gene match: 7. Germline V CDR1 and CDR2: SGHDN, FVKESK. This CDR3 spans 13 amino acids. CDR3 amino acids: CASSPRDSQEAFF. The CDR3 coding sequence is TGTGCCAGCAGCCCCCGGGACAGTCAAGAAGCTTTCTTT.

The chain joins TRBV25-1 to TRBJ1-2, with D perhaps matching TRBD1 (5 bases). The CDR3 extends over 14 amino acids. V lost 4 bases and J 7 bases, leaving 16 bases between the germline ends. Germline-derived CDR1 and CDR2 are MGHDK and SYGVNS. Here the CDR3 DNA reads TGTGCCAGCAGTGCTGTGACAGAATTATTTGGCTACACCTTC. Translating it yields CASSAVTELFGYTF.

The CDR3 nucleotides read TGCAGCGTACCAGGGGTGAGCTCCTACGAGCAGTACTTC. It codes for CSVPGVSSYEQYF. This rearrangement joins TRBV29-1 to TRBJ2-7, with TRBD1 as a possible D gene (6 bases). CDR1 is SQVTM and CDR2 is ANQGSEA in the germline V gene. Trimming shortened V by 6 bases and J by 0 bases, and 12 bases separated the two germline ends. This CDR3 is 13 amino acids long.

This clone was detected once. The V and J genes are TRBV6-5 and TRBJ1-1; perhaps TRBD1 as D (5 bases). V lost 7 bases and J lost 1, with 10 bases in between. The CDR3 length is 13 residues. Germline V lookup: CDR1 MNHEY, CDR2 SVGAGI. The CDR3, as DNA: TGTGCCAGCACCCTGACAGAGAACACTGAAGCTTTCTTT. It translates to CASTLTENTEAFF.

This clone was seen once. The chain carries TRBV29-1 and TRBJ2-5; D call uncertain. The last part of the DNA fits TRBJ2-7 better; the J call may be wrong. In germline, CDR1 is SQVTM, CDR2 ANQGSEA. The CDR3 consists of 12 residues. The CDR3 DNA reads TGCAGCGTTGAAGAGTCGGGCTACGAGCAGTACTTC. Its protein is CSVEESGYEQYF.

The chain joins TRBV4-1 to TRBJ2-7, with 10 nucleotides matching TRBD1. V shed 5 bases and J 5 bases; nucleotides not matched to a gene: 6. Germline lookup yields CDR1 MGHRA and CDR2 YSYEKL. The CDR3 covers 14 residues. The CDR3 loop reads CASSVGTGANEQYF. The CDR3 DNA follows: TGCGCCAGCAGCGTCGGGACAGGGGCGAACGAGCAGTACTTC.

This rearrangement joins TRBV2 to TRBJ2-5; D is possibly TRBD1 (5 bases). Gene TRBJ2-7 matches the end of the DNA better, so the J call may be wrong. CDR1 and CDR2 from the germline V gene are SNHLY and FYNNEI. This CDR3 contains 15 residues. This chain's CDR3 is CASSASTASSYEQYF. CDR3 bases: TGTGCCAGCAGTGCCTCGACAGCGAGCTCCTACGAGCAGTACTTC.